The 25 T cell receptor beta chains presented below share a single source sample, sequenced in a study of cytomegalovirus exposure and HLA in healthy donors. PCR primers comprised 60 Vbeta and 13 Jbeta primers. Sequencing was performed with immunoSEQ multiplex PCR; in TCRdb, only in-frame clones are kept and a portion is missing. The sample has approximately 120,000 clones; around 75% are singletons. What was sequenced was PBMCs. Receptor source: a woman in her 50s in good health and CMV-seronegative.

This clone was seen only a few times. The genes are TRBV5-6 and TRBJ2-7, with unresolved D. V lost 0 bases and J 6 bases, leaving 7 bases between the germline ends. The length of the CDR3 is 12 residues. CDR1 SGHDT and CDR2 YYEEEE come from the germline V gene. CDR3 sequence: CASSLALREQYF. The CDR3 region has the DNA TGTGCCAGCAGCTTGGCCCTCCGCGAGCAGTACTTC. The complete variable domain, with remaining parts taken from reference TRBV5-6 and TRBJ2-7, reads DAGVTQSPTHLIKTRGQQVTLRCSPKSGHDTVSWYQQALGQGPQFIFQYYEEEERQRGNFPDRFSGHQFPNYSSELNVNALLLGDSALYLCASSLALREQYFGPGTRLTVT.

In this sample, this clone turned up a few times. The junction departs from germline at one end; a sequencing error may be responsible. V usage is TRBV7-9 and J usage is TRBJ2-2; 14 nucleotides agree with TRBD2. Germline CDR1 and CDR2: SEHNR and FQNEAQ (reference sequence). This CDR3 has 17 amino acids. The CDR3 DNA reads TGTTCCAGCAGCCGGGGACTAGCGGGGGCCTACACCGGGGAGCTGTTTTTT. Its protein product is CSSSRGLAGAYTGELFF.

The chain uses TRBV5-8 and TRBJ1-1; D not certain. The CDR3 has 17 amino acids. Trimming stripped 4 bases from V and 3 bases from J, with 22 bases between. In germline, CDR1 is SGHTS, CDR2 YDEGEE. CDR3 nucleotides: TGTGCCAGCAGCCTTGTGGTGGTGCTCGAGGTGGACACTGAAGCTTTCTTT. Its translation is CASSLVVVLEVDTEAFF.

The rearrangement joins TRBV9 to TRBJ2-7; D is possibly TRBD1 (6 bases). The CDR3 extends over 16 amino acids. Trimming cost V 0 bases and J 2 bases, with 15 bases left between them. Germline CDR1 SGDLS, CDR2 YYNGEE. In DNA, the CDR3 is TGTGCCAGCAGCGTAGGGGGTACAGGGCTAACCTACGAGCAGTACTTC. This encodes CASSVGGTGLTYEQYF.

About this clone itself: Compared with germline, one end of the junction differs, possibly owing to a read error. V gene TRBV6-6 combines with J gene TRBJ1-1, with 8 nucleotides matching TRBD1. Germline assignment: CDR1 MNHNY and CDR2 SVGAGI (reference sequence). The CDR3 has 14 residues. CDR3 nucleotides: TGTGCCAGCAGTAACTCAGGGGGCAGCGCTGAAGCTTTCTTT. Protein: CASSNSGGSAEAFF.

This clone was observed a handful of times. This chain connects TRBV7-2 to TRBJ2-2; D unresolved. This CDR3 is built from 16 residues. Per the germline V gene, CDR1 is SGHTA and CDR2 is FQGNSA. Trimming took off 1 base at V and 0 bases at J, with 9 bases between the two ends. The CDR3 loop is CASSLVRGANTGELFF. Written as DNA, the CDR3 is TGTGCCAGCAGCTTAGTGCGAGGAGCGAACACCGGGGAGCTGTTTTTT.

This clone was observed a handful of times. The chain employs TRBV11-2 and TRBJ1-2; D uncertain. The V end was cut by 0 bases, the J end by 4 bases, with 6 bases between. CDR3 length: 13 amino acids. Germline CDR1 reads SGHAT; CDR2 reads FQNNGV. The CDR3 bases are TGTGCCAGCAGCTTAGACCTATCCTATGGCTACACCTTC. It is translated as CASSLDLSYGYTF.

CDR3 sequence (DNA): TGCGCCAGCAGCTTAGGACTAGCGGGAATAGATGAGCAGTTCTTC. It is translated as CASSLGLAGIDEQFF. V is TRBV5-1 and J is TRBJ2-7; 12 nucleotides match TRBD2. The better agreement between TRBJ2-1 and the DNA end casts doubt on the J call. The CDR3 has 15 amino acids. Germline loops: CDR1 SGHRS, CDR2 YFSETQ.

The chain links TRBV2 to TRBJ2-3, with TRBD2 matching 7 bases. CDR1 and CDR2 from the germline V gene are SNHLY and FYNNEI. This CDR3 comprises 15 residues. V gave up 1 base and J gave up 4 bases; unmatched junction bases: 5. CDR3 amino acids: CASSEEAGVADTQYF. In DNA, the CDR3 is TGTGCCAGCAGTGAAGAGGCGGGAGTCGCAGATACGCAGTATTTT. Combining the CDR3 with reference TRBV2 and TRBJ2-3 gives the whole variable domain EPEVTQTPSHQVTQMGQEVILRCVPISNHLYFYWYRQILGQKVEFLVSFYNNEISEKSEIFDDQFSVERPDGSNFTLKIRSTKLEDSAMYFCASSEEAGVADTQYFGPGTRLTVL.

V and J are TRBV4-3 and TRBJ2-1; TRBD2 might be the D (5 bases). V was shortened by 4 bases and J by 0 bases, with 10 bases between the two germline ends. The CDR3 is 15 residues long. CDR1 and CDR2 from the germline V gene are LGHNA and YSLEER. Written as DNA, the CDR3 is TGCGCCAGCAGCCTCGCGGCGGGCTCCTACAATGAGCAGTTCTTC. This encodes CASSLAAGSYNEQFF.

The sample holds one count of this clone. This chain links TRBV19 with TRBJ2-6; D might be TRBD1 (5 bases). There are 17 residues in the CDR3. Germline V gives CDR1 LNHDA, CDR2 SQIVND (reference sequence). The V end lost 3 bases, the J end lost 0 bases, and 12 bases lay between the germline ends. The CDR3 here is CASSILLRVSGANVLTF. CDR3 coding DNA: TGTGCCAGTAGTATCCTCCTCAGGGTCTCTGGGGCCAACGTCCTGACTTTC.

The chain employs TRBV27 and TRBJ1-1, with D maybe TRBD1 (6 bases). The V end lost 7 bases, the J end lost 6 bases, and 15 bases lay between the germline ends. The CDR3 runs 13 residues. Germline V gives CDR1 MNHEY, CDR2 SMNVEV (reference sequence). The CDR3 protein is CASTKNGQPEAFF. CDR3 DNA sequence: TGTGCCAGCACCAAAAATGGACAGCCTGAAGCTTTCTTT.

This clone has just a few counts. The chain is built from TRBV27 and TRBJ2-2, with 8 bases fitting TRBD1. Trimming at V came to 9 bases and at J to 2 bases, leaving 5 bases not matched to a gene. The V gene's germline CDR1 is MNHEY and CDR2 SMNVEV (reference sequence). The CDR3 length is 14 residues. CDR3 loop: CASTGGRNTGELFF. For the CDR3, the DNA is TGTGCCAGTACAGGGGGGCGAAACACCGGGGAGCTGTTTTTT.

The CDR3 DNA reads TGTGCTAGTGGCCCTACGAGTAATGAGCAGTTCTTC. Protein: CASGPTSNEQFF. V is TRBV12-5 and J is TRBJ2-1, with D hard to call. The CDR3 loop spans 12 amino acids. V was cut by 6 bases and J by 7 bases, with 10 bases left in between. In germline, CDR1 is LGHNT, CDR2 FRNRAP.

This sequence joins TRBV4-1 and TRBJ2-7; weak D call: TRBD2 (6 bases). The V end was cut by 0 bases, the J end by 2 bases, with 14 bases between. The length of the CDR3 is 16 residues. CDR1 is MGHRA, CDR2 YSYEKL, per germline. The CDR3 loop is CASSQEEGGVAYEQYF. CDR3 nucleotide sequence: TGCGCCAGCAGCCAAGAAGAAGGCGGGGTGGCCTACGAGCAGTACTTC.

The gene calls are TRBV28 and TRBJ2-2; D is perhaps TRBD1 (6 bases). V lost 6 bases to trimming and J lost 0 bases, with 14 bases between them. CDR1 MDHEN and CDR2 SYDVKM come from the germline V gene. This CDR3 region has 16 residues. As DNA, the CDR3 is TGTGCCAGCAGATCGACAGGACTTGCGAACACCGGGGAGCTGTTTTTT. It is translated as CASRSTGLANTGELFF.

The V and J genes are TRBV7-3 and TRBJ2-1; 8 bases align to TRBD2. Losses at the gene ends were 1 base for V and 7 bases for J; bases not matched to a gene: 12. There are 17 residues in the CDR3. Germline CDR1 SGHTA, CDR2 FQGTGA. The DNA for the CDR3 is TGTGCCAGCAGCTTAATGGCTCCGAGCGGGAGAACTAATGAGCAGTTCTTC. It translates to CASSLMAPSGRTNEQFF. Drawing the rest from reference TRBV7-3 and TRBJ2-1, the complete variable domain is GAGVSQTPSNKVTEKGKYVELRCDPISGHTALYWYRQSLGQGPEFLIYFQGTGAADDSGLPNDRFFAVRPEGSVSTLKIQRTERGDSAVYLCASSLMAPSGRTNEQFFGPGTRLTVL.

The CDR3 sequence: CASSSRQGWNQPQHF. The CDR3 DNA reads TGTGCCAGCAGTTCTCGGCAGGGGTGGAATCAGCCCCAGCATTTT. This chain uses TRBV6-5 with TRBJ1-5, with D tentatively TRBD1 (6 bases). The CDR3 has 15 amino acids. V was trimmed by 4 bases and J by 4 bases, leaving 14 bases between them. Germline V gives CDR1 MNHEY, CDR2 SVGAGI.

This chain links TRBV2 with TRBJ1-5, with 8 nucleotides matching TRBD1. Germline lookup yields CDR1 SNHLY and CDR2 FYNNEI. The CDR3 extends over 13 amino acids. J lost 5 bases, V lost 7 bases, and 4 bases had no gene match. The CDR3 region is CASTGQGDQPQHF. In DNA, the CDR3 is TGTGCCAGCACCGGACAGGGCGATCAGCCCCAGCATTTT.

This clone is a singleton in its sample. The V call is TRBV2, the J call TRBJ2-7, with D possibly being TRBD1 (6 bases). The germline V gene encodes CDR1 SNHLY and CDR2 FYNNEI. The CDR3 has 14 residues. The ends were cut back, 3 bases at V and 3 bases at J, with 12 bases in the middle. The CDR3 DNA sequence: TGTGCCAGCAGTGATTGGGACAACAACTACGAGCAGTACTTC. Amino acid sequence: CASSDWDNNYEQYF.

The chain employs TRBV19 and TRBJ2-6; TRBD1 aligns across 9 bases. Germline CDR1 is LNHDA and CDR2 is SQIVND (reference sequence). The CDR3 totals 16 residues. J lost 3 bases, V lost 5 bases, and 5 bases had no gene match. Here the CDR3 DNA reads TGTGCCAGTAGTCCGACAGGGGGTTTTGGGGCCAACGTCCTGACTTTC. Translated: CASSPTGGFGANVLTF.

This chain joins TRBV30 and TRBJ2-3; 14 bases line up with TRBD2. The V gene end was trimmed by 1 base and the J gene end by 3 bases; junction bases not matched to a gene: 9. Germline V gene sequence: CDR1 GTSNPN, CDR2 SVGIG (reference sequence). CDR3 size: 18 residues. This CDR3 reads CAWSGTSGRRTKTDTQYF. Here the CDR3 DNA reads TGTGCCTGGAGTGGGACTAGCGGGAGGCGCACTAAGACAGATACGCAGTATTTT.

The chain joins TRBV7-8 to TRBJ1-1; D remains ambiguous. From germline, CDR1 is SGHVS and CDR2 FQNEAQ. V was trimmed by 5 bases and J by 3 bases, leaving 16 bases between them. The CDR3 is 15 amino acids. The CDR3 DNA sequence: TGTGCCAGCAGCACCCAGGCGGGCTGGTACACTGAAGCTTTCTTT. Translated: CASSTQAGWYTEAFF.

This chain joins TRBV30 and TRBJ1-2; D not certain. CDR3 length: 11 residues. CDR1 and CDR2 from the germline V gene are GTSNPN and SVGIG (reference sequence). The V end was cut by 5 bases, the J end by 5 bases, with 9 bases between. The CDR3 region has the DNA TGTGCCTGGCTAAGGAGTTATGGCTACACCTTC. Amino acids: CAWLRSYGYTF.

The J gene is TRBJ1-3, the V gene TRBV30; D remains ambiguous. Germline V gene sequence: CDR1 GTSNPN, CDR2 SVGIG (reference sequence). V was pared by 1 base and J by 4 bases, with 5 bases between. The CDR3 spans 12 residues. In nucleotides, the CDR3 is TGTGCCTGGAGTGCGACAGGAAACACCATATATTTT. Translating it yields CAWSATGNTIYF.